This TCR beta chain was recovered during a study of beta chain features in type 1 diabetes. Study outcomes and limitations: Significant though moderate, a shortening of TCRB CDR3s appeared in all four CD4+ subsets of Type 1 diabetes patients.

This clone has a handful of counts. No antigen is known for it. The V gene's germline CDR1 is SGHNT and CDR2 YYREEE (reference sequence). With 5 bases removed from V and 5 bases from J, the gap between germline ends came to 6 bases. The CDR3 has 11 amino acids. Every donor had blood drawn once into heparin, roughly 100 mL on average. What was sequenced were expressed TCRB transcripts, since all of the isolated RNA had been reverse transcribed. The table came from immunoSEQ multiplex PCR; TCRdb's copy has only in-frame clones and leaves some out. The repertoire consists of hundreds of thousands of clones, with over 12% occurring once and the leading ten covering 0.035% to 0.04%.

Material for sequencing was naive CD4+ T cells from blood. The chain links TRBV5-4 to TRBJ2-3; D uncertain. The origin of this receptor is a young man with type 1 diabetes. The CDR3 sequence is CASSSVDTQYF. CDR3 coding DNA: TGTGCCAGCAGTTCCGTAGATACGCAGTATTTT. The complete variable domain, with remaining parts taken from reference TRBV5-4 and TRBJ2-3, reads ETGVTQSPTHLIKTRGQQVTLRCSSQSGHNTVSWYQQALGQGPQFIFQYYREEENGRGNFPPRFSGLQFPNYSSELNVNALELDDSALYLCASSSVDTQYFGPGTRLTVL.